One sample yielded the 15 T cell receptor beta chains listed below, sequenced in a study of cytomegalovirus exposure and HLA in healthy donors. PCR used 60 Vbeta primers and 13 Jbeta primers. TCRdb keeps only in-frame clones here, not all; method: immunoSEQ multiplex PCR. The table lists fewer than 250,000 clones, about 85% of them singletons. The sample comprised PBMCs. These receptors all stem from a male donor in good health and CMV-seropositive.

This sequence joins TRBV28 and TRBJ1-4, with TRBD1 matching 10 bases. J gave up 7 bases and V 3 bases, and 14 bases lay outside the gene matches. CDR3 length: 18 amino acids. Germline V CDR1 and CDR2: MDHEN, SYDVKM. CDR3 nucleotide sequence: TGTGCCAGCAGTTTGCGGGACAGGGGCCATAGGGACGGTGAAAAACTGTTTTTT. Amino acids: CASSLRDRGHRDGEKLFF.

J is TRBJ2-4 and V is TRBV4-1; 13 bases agree with TRBD2. CDR1 and CDR2 (germline): MGHRA, YSYEKL. The CDR3 has 15 amino acids. V dropped 4 bases and J dropped 5; count of bases not matched to a gene: 2. CDR3 nucleotides: TGCGCCAGCAGCCGACTAGCGGGGGGACAAAACATTCAGTACTTC. Protein: CASSRLAGGQNIQYF.

This rearrangement joins TRBV5-5 to TRBJ2-7, with D maybe TRBD2 (7 bases). V gave up 1 base and J gave up 3 bases, with 11 bases separating them. Germline loops: CDR1 SGHKS, CDR2 YYEKEE (reference sequence). The CDR3 consists of 14 residues. The CDR3 nucleotides read TGTGCCAGCAGCTTGCCGGGGGGCCACTACGAGCAGTACTTC. Amino acids: CASSLPGGHYEQYF.

The rearrangement links TRBV6-6 to TRBJ2-7; D unresolved. This CDR3 contains 15 residues. The germline gives CDR1 MNHNY, CDR2 SVGAGI (reference sequence). V shed 6 bases and J shed 4 bases, with 19 bases lying between them. In DNA, the CDR3 is TGTGCCAGCAGCCCTAATAGCCAGAGATTTTACGAGCAGTACTTC. It encodes CASSPNSQRFYEQYF.

CDR3 DNA sequence: TGTGCCAGCAGCCCCCCGGGTGGGCCCCAGCATTTT. Translated: CASSPPGGPQHF. The chain employs TRBV28 and TRBJ1-5; the D is unclear. The V end lost 6 bases, the J end lost 9 bases, and 12 bases lay between the germline ends. CDR1 and CDR2 from the germline V gene are MDHEN and SYDVKM. The CDR3 has 12 amino acids.

The gene calls are TRBV4-3 and TRBJ2-3; 7 bases align to TRBD2. Germline-derived CDR1 and CDR2 are LGHNA and YSLEER. The V gene end was trimmed by 8 bases and the J gene end by 3 bases; junction bases not matched to a gene: 14. The length of the CDR3 is 16 residues. The CDR3 region has the DNA TGCGCCAGCGCTCTAGGACCGGGGGAGGGGACAGATACGCAGTATTTT. It codes for CASALGPGEGTDTQYF.

This chain connects TRBV15 to TRBJ1-5; D is undetermined. Germline CDR1 reads LNHNV; CDR2 reads YYDKDF (reference sequence). V shed 0 bases and J shed 4 bases, with 13 bases lying between them. The CDR3 spans 16 residues. The CDR3 nucleotides are TGTGCCACCAGCAGAGATGACTTGCTGATTAATCAGCCCCAGCATTTT. The encoded protein is CATSRDDLLINQPQHF. Together with reference TRBV15 and TRBJ1-5, the CDR3 gives the full variable domain: DAMVIQNPRYQVTQFGKPVTLSCSQTLNHNVMYWYQQKSSQAPKLLFHYYDKDFNNEADTPDNFQSRRPNTSFCFLDIRSPGLGDTAMYLCATSRDDLLINQPQHFGDGTRLSIL.

This clone has more than one count but fewer than ten. For the CDR3, the DNA is TGTGCCAGCAGCTGGGGGGGCAGGACGAACACTGAAGCTTTCTTT. It encodes CASSWGGRTNTEAFF. The rearrangement uses TRBV5-6 and TRBJ1-1; the D gene is possibly TRBD1 (6 bases). The CDR3 is 15 residues long. Per the germline V gene, CDR1 is SGHDT and CDR2 is YYEEEE. V lost 3 bases and J lost 1, with 13 bases in between.

The genes are TRBV4-3 and TRBJ2-3; 14 nucleotides match TRBD2. Germline loops: CDR1 LGHNA, CDR2 YSLEER. After removal of 4 bases from V and 2 bases from J, the junction contained 2 bases not matched to a gene. The CDR3 length is 16 residues. The CDR3 protein is CASSPTSGGVTDTQYF. The DNA of the CDR3 is TGCGCCAGCAGCCCGACTAGCGGGGGGGTCACAGATACGCAGTATTTT.

V gene TRBV19 combines with J gene TRBJ2-1; D is unclear. Germline values: CDR1 LNHDA, CDR2 SQIVND (reference sequence). Trimming removed 3 bases from V and 15 bases from J, with 12 bases in between. The CDR3 is 11 amino acids. The CDR3 sequence is CASSMGQVLFF. The DNA of the CDR3 is TGTGCCAGTAGTATGGGCCAAGTCTTGTTCTTC.

The chain has TRBV29-1 and TRBJ2-5; 9 nucleotides line up with TRBD1. The CDR3 runs 14 residues. CDR1 is SQVTM and CDR2 is ANQGSEA in the germline V gene. Losses at the gene ends were 5 bases for V and 5 bases for J; bases not matched to a gene: 9. This chain's CDR3 is CSVQTGTGRETQYF. The CDR3 nucleotides are TGCAGCGTTCAAACCGGGACAGGGAGGGAGACCCAGTACTTC.

The chain is built from TRBV7-9 and TRBJ2-2; D ambiguous. Per germline, CDR1 SEHNR and CDR2 FQNEAQ (reference sequence). With 5 bases removed from V and 4 bases from J, the gap between germline ends came to 11 bases. The CDR3 is 14 residues long. The DNA for the CDR3 is TGTGCCAGCAGCCACTCCTTGTCCACCGGGGAGCTGTTTTTT. Protein sequence: CASSHSLSTGELFF.

The rearrangement joins TRBV7-2 to TRBJ2-7; a possible D gene is TRBD2 (7 bases). Trimming removed 5 bases at V and 3 bases at J, with 17 bases between. This CDR3 spans 15 amino acids. Germline V gene lookup returns CDR1 SGHTA and CDR2 FQGNSA. Here the CDR3 DNA reads TGTGCCAGCAGCGTCCTTTGGGGGGGCCTCTACGAGCAGTACTTC. Protein sequence: CASSVLWGGLYEQYF.

The chain couples TRBV27 to TRBJ2-7; TRBD2 matches 9 bases. V shed 2 bases, J shed 0 bases, and the junction held 2 bases outside the gene matches. This CDR3 spans 15 amino acids. CDR1 and CDR2 (germline): MNHEY, SMNVEV (reference sequence). The CDR3 loop is CASSLGGRVSYEQYF. CDR3 DNA sequence: TGTGCCAGCAGTTTAGGCGGGAGGGTCTCCTACGAGCAGTACTTC.

This sequence joins TRBV6-5 and TRBJ2-7; weak D call: TRBD1 (6 bases). Trimming took 2 bases from V and 0 from J, leaving 11 bases between them. The germline CDR1 and CDR2 sequences are MNHEY and SVGAGI. The CDR3 runs to 15 residues. The CDR3 sequence: CASSYSRTDSYEQYF. DNA for the CDR3: TGTGCCAGCAGTTACAGTCGGACAGACTCCTACGAGCAGTACTTC.